This record concerns one T cell receptor (beta chain) sequence. Generated by immunoSEQ multiplex PCR, the TCRdb table keeps only in-frame clones and is missing some. Counted here are 13,000 to 15,000 clones, 30% to 40% occurring once; the ten biggest clones make up 15%. This sample stems from a study of graft-versus-host responses after intestinal transplantation. Study-wide background: Among the recipients, transplants were multivisceral, liver-intestinal, or isolated intestinal. Uniformly, recipients were administered anti-thymocyte globulin induction with subsequent tacrolimus and steroids for around three years. Broader study findings: Ileal or blood samples showed some GvH clones first, and such clones were also found in recipient marrow.

CFSE-labeled responder cells (200,000) were plated with 200,000 irradiated, violet-dye-labeled stimulator cells. Proliferating CFSE-low CD3+CD4+ and CD3+CD8+ responders were sorted after the reaction. The CDR3 is 15 residues long. V lost 2 bases and J lost 2; bases outside the gene matches: 4. Per the germline V gene, CDR1 is SGHVS and CDR2 is FQNEAQ. Sequenced material: alloreactive CD8+ T cells from a mixed lymphocyte reaction culture, taken before intestinal transplant. Noted subset: CFSE-low proliferating T cells sorted from approximately 6-day pre-transplant mixed lymphocyte reaction (GvH or HvG direction). The V and J genes are TRBV7-8 and TRBJ2-3, with TRBD2 matching over 7 bases. This TCR derives from a human patient who received an intestinal transplant. For the CDR3, the DNA is TGTGCCAGCAGCTTATCTGGGGGGGTCACAGATACGCAGTATTTT. Translated: CASSLSGGVTDTQYF.